The subject of this entry is one T cell receptor (beta chain). The data derive from a study of blood T cell repertoires in COVID-19. Study summary: Sites in the United States, Italy and Spain provided acute and convalescent COVID-19 samples. Sample material is recorded as cDNA or gDNA derived from T cells, B-cell-depleted T cells, or PBMCs.

Original handling: The assay estimated nucleated cells by amplifying reference gene primers. Only in-frame clones appear in the TCRdb table, and some are missing; sequencing was by immunoSEQ multiplex PCR. V and J calls and clone size are as listed in that table; D and trimming were resolved from the DNA. The profile shows fewer than 150,000 clones, 75% to 85% of them singletons. Trimming cost V 5 bases and J 2 bases, with 12 bases left between them. The CDR3 is made up of 15 amino acids. Germline V lookup: CDR1 SGHVS, CDR2 FQNEAQ. This clonotype was sampled from a man aged 80 or over with acute or convalescent COVID-19. This chain joins TRBV7-8 and TRBJ2-2, with D possibly matching TRBD1 (6 bases). The sequencing sample was made of peripheral blood. The CDR3 bases are TGTGCCAGCAGCAAAGACAGGAGTAACACCGGGGAGCTGTTTTTT. This sequence encodes CASSKDRSNTGELFF.